This paragraph covers one TCR beta chain sequence. In this sample, this clone turned up a few times. The target of this receptor is not known. No much larger clone is present one base from it, and per-base qualities are unavailable. The cohort comprised around 700 healthy bone marrow donors. At the time of sampling, every cohort member was nominally healthy, though immune exposures that went unrecorded were likely present. The donor was CMV seropositive and belonged to the group of 250 to 300 seropositive cohort members. Each donor provided a peripheral blood sample, and peripheral blood mononuclear cells were used for TCR beta sequencing. Genomic DNA was extracted from the blood cell samples with the Qiagen DNeasy Blood Extraction Kit. V trim: 7 bases; J trim: 0 bases; unmatched bases: 1. Its CDR3 holds 14 amino acids, cysteine through phenylalanine. Solely the CDR3 DNA is kept, with 42 bases framed from the first base. The CDR1 and CDR2 encoded by the germline V gene are WSHSY and SAAADI.

Library preparation employed the immunoSEQ multiplex PCR assay. For the multiplex PCR, a mixture combining 60 forward primers for TCR Vbeta segments and 13 reverse primers for TCR Jbeta segments was used. Amplification of the CDR3 region of rearranged TCR beta genes was performed with a multiplex PCR assay on genomic DNA. Amplified TCR beta libraries were sequenced as 87-base-pair reads on the Illumina HiSeq System. In the original analysis: Across the 600 to 700 repertoires, a later analysis counted 75 million to 90 million unique TCR beta chains, roughly 11 million of which were shared by at least two donors. Raw reads were error-corrected and collapsed into unique sequences by a nearest-neighbor algorithm in which closely related sequences were merged to remove PCR and sequencing errors. V, D and J gene segments were assigned by aligning CDR3 sequences to IMGT reference sequences. For a sequence to be retained, a match of at least six nucleotides was required to both a V gene segment and a J gene segment. A rearrangement was called productive if the CDR3 had no stop codons and remained in frame with V and J, and every other rearrangement was called non-productive. CDR3 was defined by IMGT convention, running from the second conserved V-encoded cysteine to the conserved J-encoded phenylalanine. In an earlier analysis of roughly 580 of the donors, sequences lacking an unambiguous match to a single V gene segment were excluded. An earlier analysis of roughly 590 of the donors called V segments functional above 56.7% productive rearrangements and segregating when the between-donor standard deviation exceeded 5%. To diagnose cytomegalovirus status from the catalog of TCR beta chain sequences, a statistical classification framework was built. V and J gene assignment, in a later analysis, came from comparing TCR nucleotide sequences with IMGT/GENE-DB human TR gene sequences. In a later analysis, CDR3 sequences and most-parsimonious VDJ recombination scenarios were assigned using the TCRdist pipeline. In a later analysis, every TCR beta chain was defined by the combination of its CDR3 amino acid sequence and its V-gene family, and reads without a unique V-gene family were dropped. As a way to deal with suspected cross-contamination and a sequencing artifact, a later analysis dropped roughly 620 nucleotide sequences that were highly shared and had low generation probability. In a later analysis, a clonal expansion index for each public chain was calculated from normalized within-repertoire ranks of inferred template counts. Generation probabilities in a later analysis came from a VDJ recombination model fitted to out-of-frame rearrangements, and those results were checked against IGoR. In a later analysis, hypergeometric tests were used to score TCR-TCR, TCR-HLA and TCR-CMV co-occurrence, with a repertoire-size bias correction applied to TCR pairs. In a later analysis, false discovery rates were estimated by permuting HLA or CMV assignments 20 times. A later analysis grouped co-occurring TCRs with DBSCAN, adding TCRdist sequence similarity when clustering within HLA-allele-positive subsets. Repertoires with fewer than 30,000 or more than 120,000 public chains were left out of co-occurrence clustering, as were about 5 repertoires with anomalous nucleotide sharing. Not all clones reach the TCRdb copy of this immuneACCESS table, which keeps in-frame sequences only. Checked studies attribute under half of the gap to unresolved V genes and leave the rest unexplained. V and J calls and clone size are given by that table; D and trimming were obtained from the DNA. The sample table records around 120,000 clones; roughly 76% of these occur just once. The ten largest clones take up about 16% of the sample.

This sample stems from a study of cytomegalovirus exposure and HLA in healthy donors (dated by TCRdb to about 2017). The study in broad terms: In an earlier analysis of several hundred of the donors, approximately 260 Gb of sequence data and some 100 million unique TCR beta sequences from approximately 180 million T cells were reported. Every discovery cohort repertoire had been produced on one sequencing platform. Donor age, sex, ethnicity and CMV serostatus were compiled together with the repertoire data. A later analysis re-examined previously published TCR beta repertoires from roughly 650 donors and added high-resolution HLA genotyping to investigate patterns of TCR occurrence. HLA typing covered class I and class II loci at four-digit resolution. Rather than using new phenotypic data, the later analysis identified candidate immune exposures from TCR beta sequences and from how often those sequences occurred across donors. Across some 400 genotyped donors of the cohort, an average of about 200,000 unique TCR beta nucleotide sequences per donor were sequenced, and 15% to 20% of those sequences were non-productive. A separate validation cohort of about 110 different subjects was used in addition to the 666-subject first cohort. Four to six DR-DQ haplotypes were handled as single units for association and clustering because linkage in the cohort was strong. A later genetic analysis used genome-wide SNP genotypes for about three fifths of the roughly 700 donors, treating that subset as a discovery cohort. The study aimed to test whether signatures of past pathogen exposure could be identified by cataloging public T cell receptors. The study used immunosequencing to profile the T cell repertoires of approximately 690 subjects and linked those repertoires to cytomegalovirus serostatus. The study combined high-throughput TCR immunosequencing, statistical association of individual TCRs with disease status, and machine learning to predict cytomegalovirus infection status. In an earlier analysis of more than 550 of the donors, high-throughput TCR beta sequencing was used to judge whether each TCR beta V gene segment behaved as functional or pseudogenic. The genetic ancestry cluster associated with self-reported Caucasian donors included over 65% of the roughly 410 genotyped donors. The number of typed donors differed by locus: about 629-630 for A, B, C, DRB1 and DQB1; 500 to 550 for DQA1; fewer than 610 for DPA1; and around 470 for DPB1. An early release that covered 500 to 800 HLA-typed donors contained 300 to 350 gigabases of sequencing data and 75 million to 100 million unique TCR sequences.

Results and caveats for the whole study, not just this receptor: Because counts were too low, more than 15 rarely observed V segments, including chromosome 9 orphons, were left out of the earlier analysis of 500 to 650 of the donors. Assigning TCR associations to individual alleles was difficult when HLA alleles, especially DR and DQ, strongly co-occurred. A later analysis found that TCR association rates varied across HLA loci, with DRB1 alleles showing the most associated TCRs and HLA-C alleles the fewest. An association between a missense DCLRE1C variant and V-gene and J-gene trimming of TCR beta chains was found in a later genetic analysis and replicated in an independent cohort. Only TCR beta chains were sequenced in this cohort, and the absence of alpha or paired-chain data limited detectable features. According to a later analysis, parvovirus B19, influenza, CMV and Epstein-Barr virus appeared linked to several top co-occurrence clusters. In an earlier analysis of approximately 590 of the donors, most TCR beta V segments appeared in productive rearrangements about 90% or about 30% of the time, broadly matching IMGT annotations. A later analysis associated 15,000 to 20,000 TCR beta sequences with specific HLA alleles at a false discovery rate of 0.05. Presence/absence analyses assumed roughly uniform sequencing depth across donors, an assumption that may not hold. A group of highly shared sequence variants was considered likely to be a technical artifact of the sequencing pipeline. The study gave a list of under 200 TCR beta chains associated with cytomegalovirus. In vitro tests confirmed that a few of the cytomegalovirus-associated TCR beta chains recognize cytomegalovirus antigens. In a later analysis, HLA-associated TCR beta chains showed more clonal expansion and lower generation probabilities than non-associated chains that were equally common. A later analysis found that most CMV-associated TCR beta chains appeared HLA-restricted, with HLA associations seemingly driven largely by CMV exposure. In a later genetic analysis, fewer N-insertions in productive TCRs were reported among donors in an Asian-associated ancestry cluster than the approximately 670-donor mean. Cytomegalovirus status was reported to be diagnosed by the classifier with high specificity and sensitivity in both the original and validation cohorts. HLA typing was unavailable for some donors at each locus, so association tests used only the typed subset. The 87-base-pair reads could not distinguish some IMGT-functional V segments, including TRBV6-2 and TRBV6-3, so those segments were excluded. A further reported finding was that TCR beta sequences accurately predicted the HLA-A and HLA-B alleles for most subjects in the first cohort. While some public TCRs were present in many individuals, most TCR sequences turned up only very rarely across donors. The authors suggested that the approach could potentially be extended to other disease states and immunological phenotypes. Correlated functional status among segregating V segments might reflect linkage disequilibrium, but an unknown experimental factor could not be ruled out. Immune exposure information for the cohort was limited to CMV serostatus.

Sample: PBMCs. The TCR comes from a man aged 45-65 years in good health and CMV-seropositive. The rearranged segments are TRBV10-2 and TRBJ2-1, with TRBD2 identical over 9 junction bases. The nucleotide sequence is given as TGCGCCAGCAATAGCGGGAGCTCCTACAATGAGCAGTTCTTC. Translated, it gives CASNSGSSYNEQFF.